This T cell receptor (beta chain) was identified in a study of T cell responses to AZD1222 COVID-19 vaccine (dated by TCRdb to 2020 to 2022). About the full investigation: TCR sequencing was performed for some 250 trial participants, of whom around 200 were given two doses of AZD1222 and about 25 were given two doses of MenACWY control vaccine. Trial participants were enrolled by age into subgroups of 18-55, 56-69 and 70-plus years, and around 140, 26 and 57 TCR-sequenced participants, respectively, were included in these subgroups.

The CDR3 regions of human TCRbeta chains were subjected to immunosequencing. For the original study's pipeline: TCRs in the repertoires were matched against a reference library of SARS-CoV-2-specific TCRs that had been generated with the MIRA antigen-specificity platform. Breadth was defined as the fraction of unique TCRs that were SARS-CoV-2-associated, and depth was defined as the fraction of total T cells that were SARS-CoV-2-associated. Using the MIRA data, every spike-specific TCR was mapped to the spike region that the TCR reacted to and assigned to either a CD4 or a CD8 class. Log10-transformed breadth and depth values were compared by one-way ANOVA with Sidak's multiple comparisons tests. TCRdb mirrors the immuneACCESS table, restricted to in-frame sequences. Some clones are absent from its copies; in checked studies, under half trace to an unresolved V gene, and the reason for the others is unknown. The D gene and trimming were derived from the DNA, and the V and J assignments and clone size from that table. A total of tens of thousands of clones appear in this sample, about 93% of them only once. Of the sample, roughly 5% falls within the top ten clones.

With regard to this clone: Its target antigen remains unknown. Per-nucleotide qualities are absent, and no much larger clonotype sits a single base away.

What the time point label conveys for this sample: baseline before first vaccination. The treatment or condition tag for this specimen amounts to: meningococcal conjugate vaccine given as trial control. Vaccinee samples were obtained from the UK trials COV001 and COV002, which included a single-blind randomized controlled phase 2/3 trial of AZD1222 (ChAdOx1 nCoV-19) in healthy adults. For TCRbeta chain sequencing, PBMC samples from trial participants were taken at day 0 and at day 28 after the second dose. The study at large found these results: The 56-69-year group was small, and its depth increase did not reach significance, likely because of low power. Spike-specific TCR breadth and depth rose significantly after two AZD1222 doses compared with day 0 and with MenACWY recipients. The whole spike protein was spanned by vaccine-associated CD4 TCRs, and dominant responses were seen in regions 160-218 and 743-854. Participants were mostly white British, with more females than males. The authors suggested clonal diversity may have been underestimated. Conclusions about previously exposed vaccinees are limited because only a handful of AZD1222 recipients were SARS-CoV-2 seropositive at baseline. Reportedly, close to half of the unique spike-specific TCRs recognized epitopes lying outside the regions that are mutated in the B.1.351 and B.1.1.7 variants. Because no samples from the day 14 peak response were available, repertoires could be characterized only after the peak T cell response.

This sequence originates from an adult in good health. Here the sequenced sample was peripheral blood, taken on day 0 of MenACWY control vaccination.

This receptor has the CDR3 CASSGGRTEAFF. The base sequence is TGTGCCAGCAGCGGGGGGCGGACTGAAGCTTTCTTT. Recombination joined TRBV28 with TRBJ1-1, with TRBD1 perhaps the D gene, on 6 matching bases. Measured from the cysteine to the phenylalanine, the CDR3 is 12 residues long. Only the CDR3 DNA is retained, 36 bases long and in frame from the first base. Trimming takes 6 bases from V and 5 bases from J, and the germline ends sit 10 bases apart. The germline V gene encodes CDR1 MDHEN and CDR2 SYDVKM.